This is a list of T cell receptor beta chains from one sample in a study of blood T cell repertoires in COVID-19. Some clones are missing from TCRdb's copy, which holds only in-frame ones; the method was immunoSEQ multiplex PCR. The sample contains approximately 260,000 clones, approximately 85% of which appear only once. Input material: peripheral blood. The receptors originated from a woman aged 70-85 years with acute or convalescent COVID-19. The CDR3 runs from the conserved cysteine through the conserved F or W. D genes are given only for firm matches. The size field is filled for only some rows; it gives once, few, many or a size class.

j_gene: TRBJ2-1
abundance: .
v_gene: TRBV18
d_gene: TRBD2
CDR3aa: CASSPYASGGAVGHEQFF
CDR3nt: TGTGCCAGCTCACCATACGCTAGCGGGGGGGCCGTCGGCCATGAGCAGTTCTTC

j_gene: TRBJ1-6
abundance: .
v_gene: TRBV2
d_gene: TRBD1
CDR3aa: CASKADRYNSPLHF
CDR3nt: TGTGCCAGCAAGGCGGACAGGTATAATTCACCCCTCCACTTT

j_gene: TRBJ1-2
abundance: .
v_gene: TRBV7-8
d_gene: TRBD1
CDR3aa: CASSFGTGRNYGYTF
CDR3nt: TGTGCCAGCAGCTTTGGGACAGGGAGGAACTATGGCTACACCTTC

j_gene: TRBJ1-2
abundance: .
v_gene: TRBV5-1
d_gene: .
CDR3aa: CASSPGLGGGYTF
CDR3nt: TGCGCCAGCAGCCCCGGTCTGGGGGGTGGCTACACCTTC

j_gene: TRBJ1-1
abundance: once
v_gene: TRBV30
d_gene: .
CDR3aa: CAWDLTGRDTEAFF
CDR3nt: TGTGCCTGGGACCTGACAGGCCGTGACACTGAAGCTTTCTTT

j_gene: TRBJ1-2
abundance: few
v_gene: TRBV29-1
d_gene: .
CDR3aa: CSVDSAGSPYGYTF
CDR3nt: TGCAGCGTTGATTCGGCAGGGTCCCCCTATGGCTACACCTTC

j_gene: TRBJ2-2
abundance: once
v_gene: TRBV5-1
d_gene: TRBD2
CDR3aa: CASSSGQLAGGTGELFF
CDR3nt: TGCGCCAGCAGCTCGGGGCAACTAGCGGGGGGCACCGGGGAGCTGTTTTTT

j_gene: TRBJ1-2
abundance: .
v_gene: TRBV5-8
d_gene: .
CDR3aa: CASSPTNNYGYTF
CDR3nt: TGTGCCAGCAGCCCGACAAATAACTATGGCTACACCTTC

j_gene: TRBJ2-7
abundance: .
v_gene: TRBV7-8
d_gene: TRBD2
CDR3aa: CASSQTSGGYEQYF
CDR3nt: TGTGCCAGCAGCCAGACTAGCGGGGGGTACGAGCAGTACTTC

j_gene: TRBJ2-7
abundance: .
v_gene: TRBV25-1
d_gene: TRBD1
CDR3aa: CASSLGGTGGYEQYF
CDR3nt: TGTGCCAGCAGTCTAGGGGGGACAGGGGGCTACGAGCAGTACTTC

j_gene: TRBJ2-7
abundance: once
v_gene: TRBV5-1
d_gene: TRBD1
CDR3aa: CASSLASGGYEQYF
CDR3nt: TGCGCCAGCAGCTTGGCCTCAGGGGGTTACGAGCAGTACTTC

j_gene: TRBJ2-3
abundance: .
v_gene: TRBV12-3/TRBV12-4
d_gene: TRBD2
CDR3aa: CASSLFGGTQYF
CDR3nt: TGTGCCAGCAGTTTGTTCGGGGGGACGCAGTATTTT

j_gene: TRBJ2-2
abundance: .
v_gene: TRBV7-2
d_gene: .
CDR3aa: CASSSRTPPNTGELFF
CDR3nt: TGTGCCAGCAGCTCCCGGACACCCCCGAACACCGGGGAGCTGTTTTTT

j_gene: TRBJ1-2
abundance: .
v_gene: TRBV6-6
d_gene: .
CDR3aa: CASTLRQLNYGYTF
CDR3nt: TGTGCCAGCACCCTGCGTCAACTTAACTATGGCTACACCTTC

j_gene: TRBJ2-2
abundance: .
v_gene: TRBV5-1
d_gene: TRBD1
CDR3aa: CASRKGANGGELFF
CDR3nt: TGCGCCAGCAGGAAGGGGGCGAACGGCGGGGAGCTGTTTTTT

j_gene: TRBJ1-1
abundance: .
v_gene: TRBV12-5
d_gene: TRBD1
CDR3aa: CASGLFPDRGSMNTEAFF
CDR3nt: TGTGCTAGTGGTTTGTTCCCGGACAGGGGAAGCATGAACACTGAAGCTTTCTTT

j_gene: TRBJ1-3
abundance: .
v_gene: TRBV18
d_gene: TRBD1
CDR3aa: CASSPNKQGEGNTIYF
CDR3nt: TGTGCCAGCTCACCGAACAAACAGGGGGAAGGAAACACCATATATTTT

j_gene: TRBJ1-5
abundance: .
v_gene: TRBV10-2
d_gene: .
CDR3aa: CASRPRTDQPQHF
CDR3nt: TGCGCCAGCAGACCCCGGACAGATCAGCCCCAGCATTTT

j_gene: TRBJ2-7
abundance: .
v_gene: TRBV5-4
d_gene: .
CDR3aa: CASSLAGTSSEQYF
CDR3nt: TGTGCCAGCAGCTTGGCAGGGACTTCGAGCGAGCAGTACTTC

j_gene: TRBJ2-1
abundance: .
v_gene: TRBV6-6
d_gene: .
CDR3aa: CASSYALTGSYNEQFF
CDR3nt: TGTGCCAGCAGTTACGCGTTGACAGGCTCCTACAATGAGCAGTTCTTC

j_gene: TRBJ2-1
abundance: .
v_gene: TRBV7-3
d_gene: .
CDR3aa: CASSLLASFQSEQFF
CDR3nt: TGTGCCAGCAGCTTACTCGCTAGTTTTCAATCTGAGCAGTTCTTC

j_gene: TRBJ2-1
abundance: .
v_gene: TRBV5-5
d_gene: .
CDR3aa: CASSLRLATSGDEQFF
CDR3nt: TGTGCCAGCAGCTTGAGGCTAGCTACATCAGGCGATGAGCAGTTCTTC

j_gene: TRBJ2-7
abundance: few
v_gene: TRBV28
d_gene: TRBD1
CDR3aa: CASSPAGGAFLEQYF
CDR3nt: TGTGCCAGCAGCCCGGCAGGGGGCGCCTTCCTCGAGCAGTACTTC

j_gene: TRBJ1-4
abundance: .
v_gene: TRBV7-8
d_gene: .
CDR3aa: CASSLQAAGGMFF
CDR3nt: TGTGCCAGCAGCTTACAGGCGGCCGGGGGAATGTTTTTT

j_gene: TRBJ2-5
abundance: once
v_gene: TRBV2
d_gene: .
CDR3aa: CASSEGGPRRGTQYF
CDR3nt: TGTGCCAGCAGTGAAGGGGGACCCAGGCGGGGGACCCAGTACTTC

j_gene: TRBJ1-2
abundance: .
v_gene: TRBV5-1
d_gene: .
CDR3aa: CASSLGGQGGYTF
CDR3nt: TGCGCCAGCAGCTTGGGGGGGCAAGGTGGCTACACCTTC

j_gene: TRBJ2-3
abundance: .
v_gene: TRBV10-3
d_gene: TRBD2
CDR3aa: CAISEGLAGGPGDTQYF
CDR3nt: TGTGCCATCAGTGAAGGACTAGCGGGGGGGCCGGGAGATACGCAGTATTTT

j_gene: TRBJ1-1
abundance: .
v_gene: TRBV6-5
d_gene: TRBD1
CDR3aa: CASAGQGDTEAFF
CDR3nt: TGTGCCAGCGCGGGGCAGGGGGACACTGAAGCTTTCTTT

j_gene: TRBJ2-3
abundance: .
v_gene: TRBV7-9
d_gene: .
CDR3aa: CASRSSGVDTQYF
CDR3nt: TGTGCCAGCAGATCGTCGGGGGTGGATACGCAGTATTTT

j_gene: TRBJ2-3
abundance: .
v_gene: TRBV9
d_gene: TRBD1
CDR3aa: CASSPGTAPTDTQYF
CDR3nt: TGTGCCAGCAGCCCGGGGACAGCACCCACAGATACGCAGTATTTT

j_gene: TRBJ1-1
abundance: .
v_gene: TRBV18
d_gene: .
CDR3aa: CASSPNKNTEAFF
CDR3nt: TGTGCCAGCTCACCAAACAAGAACACTGAAGCTTTCTTT

j_gene: TRBJ1-2
abundance: once
v_gene: TRBV5-5
d_gene: TRBD1
CDR3aa: CASSLVGTGSSNYGYTF
CDR3nt: TGTGCCAGCAGCTTGGTTGGGACAGGGAGTTCTAACTATGGCTACACCTTC

j_gene: TRBJ1-2
abundance: once
v_gene: TRBV4-1
d_gene: .
CDR3aa: CASSQEASARSYGYTF
CDR3nt: TGCGCCAGCAGCCAAGAAGCTTCGGCCAGGTCCTATGGCTACACCTTC

j_gene: TRBJ2-1
abundance: .
v_gene: TRBV5-4
d_gene: .
CDR3aa: CASSPSGTLYNEQFF
CDR3nt: TGTGCCAGCAGCCCGTCAGGGACACTCTACAATGAGCAGTTCTTC

j_gene: TRBJ1-3
abundance: few
v_gene: TRBV4-1
d_gene: TRBD1
CDR3aa: CASSQAGTGRRSSSGNTIYF
CDR3nt: TGCGCCAGCAGCCAAGCTGGGACAGGCCGACGATCTAGCTCTGGAAACACCATATATTTT

j_gene: TRBJ1-2
abundance: .
v_gene: TRBV7-8
d_gene: .
CDR3aa: CASSYRADGYTF
CDR3nt: TGTGCCAGCAGCTACAGGGCCGATGGCTACACCTTC

j_gene: TRBJ1-2
abundance: .
v_gene: TRBV12-2
d_gene: .
CDR3aa: CASRLCPTDGYTF
CDR3nt: TGTGCAAGTCGCTTATGCCCGACAGATGGCTACACCTTC

j_gene: TRBJ2-7
abundance: few
v_gene: TRBV15
d_gene: .
CDR3aa: CATSRAVSSVTRQYF
CDR3nt: TGTGCCACCAGCCGTGCGGTCAGCAGCGTTACGAGGCAGTACTTC

j_gene: TRBJ2-1
abundance: .
v_gene: TRBV9
d_gene: .
CDR3aa: CASSVVSGSYNEQFF
CDR3nt: TGTGCCAGCAGCGTAGTATCCGGCTCCTACAATGAGCAGTTCTTC

j_gene: TRBJ2-7
abundance: .
v_gene: TRBV5-1
d_gene: .
CDR3aa: CASSLAPAGRYEQYF
CDR3nt: TGCGCCAGCAGCTTGGCCCCGGCAGGGCGGTACGAGCAGTACTTC

j_gene: TRBJ1-5
abundance: .
v_gene: TRBV3-1/TRBV3-2
d_gene: .
CDR3aa: CASSQAGGGQPQHF
CDR3nt: TGTGCCAGCAGCCAGGCCGGGGGAGGACAGCCCCAGCATTTT

j_gene: TRBJ2-1
abundance: .
v_gene: TRBV5-4
d_gene: TRBD2
CDR3aa: CASSFGAGVSYNEQFF
CDR3nt: TGTGCCAGCAGCTTTGGAGCGGGGGTGTCCTACAATGAGCAGTTCTTC

j_gene: TRBJ2-1
abundance: .
v_gene: TRBV18
d_gene: TRBD2
CDR3aa: CASSPQTSGGFEQFF
CDR3nt: TGTGCCAGCTCACCCCAGACTAGCGGGGGGTTTGAGCAGTTCTTC

j_gene: TRBJ2-7
abundance: .
v_gene: TRBV6-5
d_gene: .
CDR3aa: CAIKQESSYEQYF
CDR3nt: TGTGCCATCAAACAGGAGAGCTCCTACGAGCAGTACTTC